Reported below is one T cell receptor beta chain. The specificity of this receptor is unknown. Base qualities are not recorded, but no much larger clone differs from it by a single base. This specimen comes from a study of control samples from healthy donors and cancer patients (dated by TCRdb to 2020 to 2022). The library came from the immunoSEQ multiplex PCR assay. TCRdb holds this immuneACCESS table with in-frame rearrangements only. Some clones are missing; in checked studies, unresolved V genes explain under half, and the rest has no known cause. Recorded for this sample are more than 110,000 clones; 80% to 90% of them occurred a single time. The ten largest make up roughly 9% of the sample. As encoded in the germline V gene (reference sequence), CDR1 is GTSNPN while CDR2 is SVGIG. The CDR3 has 16 amino acids, counting the end cysteine and phenylalanine. CDR3 DNA only is kept here, 48 bases in frame from base 1. Trimmed from V: 1 base; trimmed from J: 2 bases; junction bases lacking a gene match: 7.

The TCR was taken from a woman in her twenties or thirties in good health. The material sequenced was blood. This sequence uses TRBV30 and TRBJ2-7, with 11 middle bases fitting TRBD1. This receptor carries the CDR3 CAWSDYGQGAPYEQYF. The sequenced DNA: TGTGCCTGGAGTGATTACGGACAGGGGGCTCCCTACGAGCAGTACTTC.